This TCR beta chain emerged from a study of blood T cell repertoires in COVID-19. Overall study: T cells, B-cell-depleted T cells, or PBMCs provided the cDNA or gDNA that served as material.

Profiling relied on immunoSEQ multiplex PCR, and the TCRdb table lists in-frame clones only, not all of them. Of roughly 180,000 clones listed, 76% are singletons. CDR3 length: 13 amino acids. Unmatched junction bases numbered 8, after V lost 9 bases and J lost 5 bases. In germline, CDR1 is KGHDR, CDR2 SFDVKD. The specimen was peripheral blood. The TCR was taken from a woman aged 45-65 years with active or convalescent COVID-19. V and J are TRBV24-1 and TRBJ1-2; TRBD1 aligns across 7 bases. The CDR3 spells CATRDRSGYGYTF. CDR3 nucleotides: TGTGCCACCCGGGACAGATCCGGGTATGGCTACACCTTC.